This entry concerns a single T cell receptor beta chain. What it recognizes is unknown. The V gene's germline CDR1 is SGHKS and CDR2 YYEKEE (reference sequence). The CDR3 runs 16 residues. Trimming removed 7 bases from V and 3 bases from J; junction bases left unmatched: 14. These data come from a study of metastatic and nonmetastatic thyroid tumors. Overall study context: Repertoire data that came from the blood and tumor or nodule tissue of malignant and benign thyroid patients were compared.

Thyroid surgery was performed in patients who had received no treatment beforehand. Points from the study as a whole: Malignant thyroid tumors reportedly exceeded benign nodules significantly in TCR beta diversity, with the difference appearing in blood and tumor.

TCRdb re-called clones via MiXCR from the PCR reads. The sample contains 30,000 to 40,000 clones, 18% of which appear only once. The sequencing sample was made of blood. The sequence derives from a male donor with papillary thyroid cancer or a benign thyroid nodule (not recorded which). Some clones in this sample may be carry-over from other donors' samples. This chain uses TRBV5-5 with TRBJ2-7, with 9 bases identical to TRBD1. CDR3 sequence: CASSLGGTGLFYEQYF. The CDR3 coding sequence is TGTGCCAGCTCCCTGGGAGGGACAGGGTTGTTCTACGAGCAGTACTTC.